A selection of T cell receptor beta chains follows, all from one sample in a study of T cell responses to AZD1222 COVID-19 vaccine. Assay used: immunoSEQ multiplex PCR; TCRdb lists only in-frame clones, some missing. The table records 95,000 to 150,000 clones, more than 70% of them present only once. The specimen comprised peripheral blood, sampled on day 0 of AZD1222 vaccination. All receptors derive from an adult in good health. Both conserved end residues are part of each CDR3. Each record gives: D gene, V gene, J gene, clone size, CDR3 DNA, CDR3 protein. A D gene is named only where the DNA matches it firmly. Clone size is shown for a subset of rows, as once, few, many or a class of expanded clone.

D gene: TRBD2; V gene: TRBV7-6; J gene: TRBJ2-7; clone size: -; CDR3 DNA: TGTGCCAGCAGCTTACAGAGTCGTACTAGCGGCGACGAGCAGTACTTC; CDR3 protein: CASSLQSRTSGDEQYF
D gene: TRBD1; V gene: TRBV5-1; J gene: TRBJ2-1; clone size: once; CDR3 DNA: TGCGCCAGCAGCCCCCAGGCCGGGACAGGGATCCATGAGCAGTTCTTC; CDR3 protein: CASSPQAGTGIHEQFF
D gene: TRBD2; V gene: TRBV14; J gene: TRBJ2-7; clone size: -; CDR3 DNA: TGTGCCAGCAGCCAAGTTGGGGGAGGCGGGGGAAGGAACGAGCAGTACTTC; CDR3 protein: CASSQVGGGGGRNEQYF
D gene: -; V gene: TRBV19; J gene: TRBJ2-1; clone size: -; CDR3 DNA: TGTGCCAGTAGTAGCGGACCGACCAATGAGCAGTTCTTC; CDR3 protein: CASSSGPTNEQFF
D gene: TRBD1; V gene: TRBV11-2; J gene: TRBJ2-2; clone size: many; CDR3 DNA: TGTGCCAGCAGCTCCCGCCAGACAGGGGGTACCGGGGAGCTGTTTTTT; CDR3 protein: CASSSRQTGGTGELFF
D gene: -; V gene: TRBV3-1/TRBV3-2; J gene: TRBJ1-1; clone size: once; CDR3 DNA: TGTGCCAGCAGCCAACACGACAGTGAAGCTTTCTTT; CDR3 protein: CASSQHDSEAFF
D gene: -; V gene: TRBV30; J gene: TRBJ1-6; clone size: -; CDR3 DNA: TGTGCCTGGGCGGTGGCGGACCAGGCACCCCTCCACTTT; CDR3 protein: CAWAVADQAPLHF
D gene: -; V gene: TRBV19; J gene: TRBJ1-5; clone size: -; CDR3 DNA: TGTGCCAGTAGTCCGACAGCTAGCAATCAGCCCCAGCATTTT; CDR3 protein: CASSPTASNQPQHF
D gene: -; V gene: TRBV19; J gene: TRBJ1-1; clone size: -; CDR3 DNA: TGTGCCAGTAGTATAGCCAAGGGCCCTGAAGCTTTCTTT; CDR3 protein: CASSIAKGPEAFF
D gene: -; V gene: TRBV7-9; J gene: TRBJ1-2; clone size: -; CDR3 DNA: TGTGCCAGCAGCTTATACATAAGAATTGACCCGCGGGATGGCTACACCTTC; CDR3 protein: CASSLYIRIDPRDGYTF
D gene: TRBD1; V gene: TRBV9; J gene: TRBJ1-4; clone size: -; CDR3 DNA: TGTGCCAGCAGCGGACAGGGGCAGGACAATGAAAAACTGTTTTTT; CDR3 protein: CASSGQGQDNEKLFF
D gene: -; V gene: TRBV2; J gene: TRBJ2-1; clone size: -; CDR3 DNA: TGTGCCAGCCACCTTTACAATGAGCAGTTCTTC; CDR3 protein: CASHLYNEQFF
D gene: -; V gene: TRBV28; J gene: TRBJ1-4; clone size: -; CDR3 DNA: TGTGCCAGCAGTTCCGTGACAGGTGTTATTGAAAAACTGTTTTTT; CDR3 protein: CASSSVTGVIEKLFF
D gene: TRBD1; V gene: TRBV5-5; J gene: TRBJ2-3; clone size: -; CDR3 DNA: TGTGCCAGCAGCTTGGGCGGGACAGGCGTAAAGGATACGCAGTATTTT; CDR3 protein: CASSLGGTGVKDTQYF
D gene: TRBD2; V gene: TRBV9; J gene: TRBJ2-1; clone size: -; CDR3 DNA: TGTGCCAGCAGCGCCCGACTAGCGGAGGACAATGAGCAGTTCTTC; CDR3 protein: CASSARLAEDNEQFF
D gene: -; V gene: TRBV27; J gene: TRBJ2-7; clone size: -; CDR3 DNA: TGTGCCACCTCGGACAGTTCCTACGAGCAGTACTTC; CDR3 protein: CATSDSSYEQYF
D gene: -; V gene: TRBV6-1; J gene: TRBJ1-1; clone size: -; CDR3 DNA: TGTGCCAGCAGTGACAGGGGAGGAAACACTGAAGCTTTCTTT; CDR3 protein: CASSDRGGNTEAFF
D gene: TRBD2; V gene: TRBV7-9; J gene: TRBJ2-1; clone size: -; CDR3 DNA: TGTGCCAGCAGCTTAGCTCTAGCGGGAGGCTACAATGAGCAGTTCTTC; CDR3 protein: CASSLALAGGYNEQFF
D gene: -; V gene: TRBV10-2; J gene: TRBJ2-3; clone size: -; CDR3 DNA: TGCGCCAGCAGTGATGACGGGGGTGGGACAGATACGCAGTATTTT; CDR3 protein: CASSDDGGGTDTQYF
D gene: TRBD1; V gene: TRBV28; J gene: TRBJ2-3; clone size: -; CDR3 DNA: TGTGCCAGCAGTAACAGGGGATGGGTAGATACGCAGTATTTT; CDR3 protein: CASSNRGWVDTQYF
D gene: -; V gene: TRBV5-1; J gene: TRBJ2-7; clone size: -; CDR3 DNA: TGCGCCAGCAGCTTGGTGGCTAGCGCCGAGCAGTACTTC; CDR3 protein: CASSLVASAEQYF
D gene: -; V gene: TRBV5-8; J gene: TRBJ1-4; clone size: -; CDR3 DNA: TGTGCCAGCAGCTTCCATGGGTTAACTAATGAAAAACTGTTTTTT; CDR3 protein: CASSFHGLTNEKLFF
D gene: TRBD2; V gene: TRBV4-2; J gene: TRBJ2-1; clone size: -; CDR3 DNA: TGTGCCAGCAGCCAATCTATCGGGACTAGCGGCCATGAGCAGTTCTTC; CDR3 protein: CASSQSIGTSGHEQFF
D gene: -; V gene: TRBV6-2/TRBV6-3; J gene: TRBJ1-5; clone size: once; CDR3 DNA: TGTGCCAGCAGTGACCCGAATCAGCCCCAGCATTTT; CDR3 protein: CASSDPNQPQHF
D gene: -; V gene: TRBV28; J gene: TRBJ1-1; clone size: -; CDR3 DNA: TGTGCCGCCAGGGCGAACACTGAAGCTTTCTTT; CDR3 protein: CAARANTEAFF
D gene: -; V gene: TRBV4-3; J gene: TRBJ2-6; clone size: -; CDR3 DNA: TGCGCCAGCAGCCACCTCGGACAGAGCCCTTTCTCTGGGGCCAACGTCCTGACTTTC; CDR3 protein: CASSHLGQSPFSGANVLTF
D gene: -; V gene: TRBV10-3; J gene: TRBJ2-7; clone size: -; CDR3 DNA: TGTGCCATCAGTGACTGGTCCTACGAGCAGTACTTC; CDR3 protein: CAISDWSYEQYF
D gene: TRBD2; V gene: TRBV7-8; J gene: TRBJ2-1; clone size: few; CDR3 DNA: TGTGCCAGCAGCCGCGGGCTAGCGGGAGGAGGGGTGCAGTTCTTC; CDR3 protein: CASSRGLAGGGVQFF
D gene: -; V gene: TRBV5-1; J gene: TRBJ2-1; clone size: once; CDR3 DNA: TGCGCCAGCAATGTGGGTACTCCGTCCTACAATGAGCAGTTCTTC; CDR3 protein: CASNVGTPSYNEQFF
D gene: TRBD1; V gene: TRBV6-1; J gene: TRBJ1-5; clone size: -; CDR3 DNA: TGTGCCAGCAGTGACCTCACAGGGGGCCAAGGGCAGCCCCAGCATTTT; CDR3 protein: CASSDLTGGQGQPQHF
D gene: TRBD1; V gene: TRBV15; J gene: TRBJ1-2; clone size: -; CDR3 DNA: TGTGCCACCAGCAGAGAGACAGGGGTTCGGAGCTACACCTTC; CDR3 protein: CATSRETGVRSYTF
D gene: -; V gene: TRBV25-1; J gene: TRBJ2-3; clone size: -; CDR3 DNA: TGTGCCAGCAGTGACCGGAGGGGGCGGTTTCCCACAGATACGCAGTATTTT; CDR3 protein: CASSDRRGRFPTDTQYF
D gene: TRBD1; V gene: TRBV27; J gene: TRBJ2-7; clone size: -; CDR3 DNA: TGTGCCAGCAGTCAACGACAGGGTGAAGGCTACGAGCAGTACTTC; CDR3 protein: CASSQRQGEGYEQYF
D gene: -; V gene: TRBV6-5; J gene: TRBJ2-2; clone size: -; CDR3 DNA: TGTGCCAGCAGTTACAATCCGGGGGCCACCGGGGAGCTGTTTTTT; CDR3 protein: CASSYNPGATGELFF
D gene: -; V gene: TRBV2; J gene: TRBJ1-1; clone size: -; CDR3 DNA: TGTGCCAGCAGAATCAGGGACTTAAGCACTGAAGCTTTCTTT; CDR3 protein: CASRIRDLSTEAFF
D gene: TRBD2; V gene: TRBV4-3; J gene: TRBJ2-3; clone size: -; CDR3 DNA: TGCGCCAGCAGCCAAGATGGGACACTAGCGGCTGGCTATACGCAGTATTTT; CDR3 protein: CASSQDGTLAAGYTQYF
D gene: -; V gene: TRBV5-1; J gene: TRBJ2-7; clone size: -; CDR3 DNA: TGCGCCAGCAGCTCAGAAACGACCGAGCAGTACTTC; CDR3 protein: CASSSETTEQYF
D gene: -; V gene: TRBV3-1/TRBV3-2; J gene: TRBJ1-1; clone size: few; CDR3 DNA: TGTGCCAGCAGGAAAGGGGCGAACACTGAAGCTTTCTTT; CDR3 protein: CASRKGANTEAFF
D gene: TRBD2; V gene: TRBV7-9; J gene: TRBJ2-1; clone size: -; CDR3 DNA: TGTGCCAGCAGCTTCAGTCCCCTAGCGGGGGATTACAATGAGCAGTTCTTC; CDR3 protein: CASSFSPLAGDYNEQFF
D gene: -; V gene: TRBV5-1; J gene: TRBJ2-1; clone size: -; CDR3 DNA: TGCGCCAGCAGCTTGGCCGTAAACCAACCGCAGTTCTTC; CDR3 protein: CASSLAVNQPQFF
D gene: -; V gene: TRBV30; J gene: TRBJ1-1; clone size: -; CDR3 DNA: TGTGCCCGTATTGGGGGCTCGAGGACTGAAGCTTTCTTT; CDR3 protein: CARIGGSRTEAFF
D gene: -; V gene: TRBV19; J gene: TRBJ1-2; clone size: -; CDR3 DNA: TGTGCCAGTAGTTCCGACACTTTTCGCTATGGCTACACCTTC; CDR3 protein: CASSSDTFRYGYTF
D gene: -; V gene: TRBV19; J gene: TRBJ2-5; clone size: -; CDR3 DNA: TGTGCCAGTAGTATTTCGGCCTACCAAGAGACCCAGTACTTC; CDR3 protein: CASSISAYQETQYF
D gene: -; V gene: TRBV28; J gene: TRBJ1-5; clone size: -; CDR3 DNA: TGTGCCAGCAGTTTTGGCGGGGGTCAGCCCCAGCATTTT; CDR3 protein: CASSFGGGQPQHF
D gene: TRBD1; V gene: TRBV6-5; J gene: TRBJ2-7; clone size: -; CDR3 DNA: TGTGCCAGCAGAAGGACAGGGGGGATCTACGAGCAGTACTTC; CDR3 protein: CASRRTGGIYEQYF
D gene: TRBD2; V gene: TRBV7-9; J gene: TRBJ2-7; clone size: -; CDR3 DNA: TGTGCCAGCAGCTTACTGGCGGGAGGGGGCGAGCAGTACTTC; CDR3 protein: CASSLLAGGGEQYF
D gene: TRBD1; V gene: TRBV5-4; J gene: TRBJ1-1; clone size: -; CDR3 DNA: TGTGCCAGCAGCCTACAGGGGGGTACTGAAGCTTTCTTT; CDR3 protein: CASSLQGGTEAFF
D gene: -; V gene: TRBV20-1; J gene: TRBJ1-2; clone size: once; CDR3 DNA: TGCAGTGCTAGGGGCCAGCATGGCTACACCTTC; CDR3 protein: CSARGQHGYTF
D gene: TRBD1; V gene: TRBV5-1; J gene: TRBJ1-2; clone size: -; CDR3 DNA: TGCGCCAGCAGCGCCGGACAGGGGGCCAGTGGCTGCACCTTC; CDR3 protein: CASSAGQGASGCTF
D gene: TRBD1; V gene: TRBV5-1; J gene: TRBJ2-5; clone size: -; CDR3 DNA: TGCGCCAGCAGCCATATAGCAGGGGGAGAGGAAGAGACCCAGTACTTC; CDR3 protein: CASSHIAGGEEETQYF
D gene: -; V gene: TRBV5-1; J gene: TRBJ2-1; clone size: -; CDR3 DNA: TGCGCCAGCAGCCCCTCGGGCCAAACCTACAATGAGCAGTTCTTC; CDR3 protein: CASSPSGQTYNEQFF
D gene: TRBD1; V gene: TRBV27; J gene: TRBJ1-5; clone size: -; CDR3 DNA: TGTGCCAGCAGTCCCGTGGGGCTTGACAGGGTGGGGGATCAGCCCCAGCATTTT; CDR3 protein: CASSPVGLDRVGDQPQHF
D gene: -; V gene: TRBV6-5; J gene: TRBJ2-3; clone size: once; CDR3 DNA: TGTGCCAGCAGTACCCTCACAGGGTTGGGCGCGCAGTATTTT; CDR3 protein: CASSTLTGLGAQYF
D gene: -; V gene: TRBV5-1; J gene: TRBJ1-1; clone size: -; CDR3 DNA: TGCGCCAGCAGCACCGGACAGCCTGAAGAAGCTTTCTTT; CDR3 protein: CASSTGQPEEAFF
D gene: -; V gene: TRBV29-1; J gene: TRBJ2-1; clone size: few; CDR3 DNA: TGCAGCGTTGCTTCAGGGGACCACAATGAGCAGTTCTTC; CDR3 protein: CSVASGDHNEQFF
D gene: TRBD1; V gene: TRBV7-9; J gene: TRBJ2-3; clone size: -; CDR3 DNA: TGTGCCAGCAGCTTAGTCGACAGGGGTAGAGATACGCAGTATTTT; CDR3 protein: CASSLVDRGRDTQYF
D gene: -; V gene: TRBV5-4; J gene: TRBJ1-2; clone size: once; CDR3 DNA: TGTGCCAGCAGCTTGACCGGGACCGTCTATGGCTACACCTTC; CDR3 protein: CASSLTGTVYGYTF